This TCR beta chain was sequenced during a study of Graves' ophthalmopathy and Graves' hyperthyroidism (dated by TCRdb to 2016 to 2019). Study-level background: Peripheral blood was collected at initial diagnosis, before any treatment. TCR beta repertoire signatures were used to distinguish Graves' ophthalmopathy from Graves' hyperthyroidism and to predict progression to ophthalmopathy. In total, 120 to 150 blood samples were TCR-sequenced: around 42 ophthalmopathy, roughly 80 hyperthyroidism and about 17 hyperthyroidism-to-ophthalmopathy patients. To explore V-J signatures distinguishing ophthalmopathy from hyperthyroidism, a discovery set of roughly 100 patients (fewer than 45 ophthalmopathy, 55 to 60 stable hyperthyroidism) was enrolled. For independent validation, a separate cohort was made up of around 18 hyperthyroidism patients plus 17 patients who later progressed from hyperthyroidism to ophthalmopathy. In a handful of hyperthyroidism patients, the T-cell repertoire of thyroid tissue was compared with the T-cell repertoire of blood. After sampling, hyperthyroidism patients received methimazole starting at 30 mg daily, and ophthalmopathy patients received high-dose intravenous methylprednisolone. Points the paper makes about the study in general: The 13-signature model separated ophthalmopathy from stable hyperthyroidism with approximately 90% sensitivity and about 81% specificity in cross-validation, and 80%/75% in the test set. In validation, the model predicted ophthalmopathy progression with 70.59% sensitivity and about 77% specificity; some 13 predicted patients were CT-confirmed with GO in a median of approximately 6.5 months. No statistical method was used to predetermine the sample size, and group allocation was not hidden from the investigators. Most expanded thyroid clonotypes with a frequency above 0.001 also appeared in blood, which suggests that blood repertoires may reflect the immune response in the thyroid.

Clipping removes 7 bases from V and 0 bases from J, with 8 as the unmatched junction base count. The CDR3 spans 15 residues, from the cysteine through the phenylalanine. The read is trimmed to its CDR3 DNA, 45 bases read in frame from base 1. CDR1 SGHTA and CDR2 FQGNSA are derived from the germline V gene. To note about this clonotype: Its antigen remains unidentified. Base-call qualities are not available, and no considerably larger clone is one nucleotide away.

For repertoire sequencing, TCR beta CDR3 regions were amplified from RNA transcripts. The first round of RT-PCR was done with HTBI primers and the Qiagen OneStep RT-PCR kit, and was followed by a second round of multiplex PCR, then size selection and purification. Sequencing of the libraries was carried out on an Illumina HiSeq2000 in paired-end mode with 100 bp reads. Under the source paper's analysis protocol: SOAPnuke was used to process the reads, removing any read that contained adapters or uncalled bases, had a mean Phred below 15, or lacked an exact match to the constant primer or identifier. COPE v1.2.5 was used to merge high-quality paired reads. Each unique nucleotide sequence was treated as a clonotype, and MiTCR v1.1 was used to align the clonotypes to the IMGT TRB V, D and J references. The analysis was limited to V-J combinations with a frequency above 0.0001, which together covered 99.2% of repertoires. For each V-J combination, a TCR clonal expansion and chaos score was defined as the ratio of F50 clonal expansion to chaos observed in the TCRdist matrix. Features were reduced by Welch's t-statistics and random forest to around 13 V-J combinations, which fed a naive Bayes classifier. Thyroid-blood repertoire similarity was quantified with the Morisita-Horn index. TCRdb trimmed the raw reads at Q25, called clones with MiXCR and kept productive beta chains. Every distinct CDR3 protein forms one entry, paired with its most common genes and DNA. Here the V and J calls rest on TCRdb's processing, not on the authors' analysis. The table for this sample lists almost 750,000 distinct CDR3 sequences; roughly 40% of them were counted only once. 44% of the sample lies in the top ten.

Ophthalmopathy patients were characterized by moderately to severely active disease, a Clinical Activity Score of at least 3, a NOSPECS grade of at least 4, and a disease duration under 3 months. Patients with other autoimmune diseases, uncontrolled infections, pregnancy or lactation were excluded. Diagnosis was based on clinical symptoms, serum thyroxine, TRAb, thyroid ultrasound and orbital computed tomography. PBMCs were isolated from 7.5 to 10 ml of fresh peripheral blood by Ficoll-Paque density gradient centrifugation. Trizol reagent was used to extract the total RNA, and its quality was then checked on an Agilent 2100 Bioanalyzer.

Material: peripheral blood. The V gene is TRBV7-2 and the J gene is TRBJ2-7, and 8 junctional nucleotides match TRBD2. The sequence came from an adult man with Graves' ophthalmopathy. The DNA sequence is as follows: TGTGCCAGCAAGACTAGCGAGAGCTACTCCTACGAGCAGTACTTC. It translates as CASKTSESYSYEQYF.